This entry concerns a single TCR beta chain. Libraries were prepared by immunoSEQ multiplex PCR; TCRdb keeps only in-frame clonotypes and omits some of them. The table lists 1.4 million or so clones, approximately 98.5% of them singletons. Germline V gives CDR1 GTSNPN, CDR2 SVGIG (reference sequence). The CDR3 sequence is 11 residues long. Trimming took off 4 bases at V and 5 bases at J, with 6 bases between the two ends. The data were taken from a study of shared clonotypes between healthy human individuals. This sequence originates from a man aged 25 to 45 in good health. This chain links TRBV30 with TRBJ2-1; tentatively, D is TRBD2 (5 bases). Input material: naive CD4+ T cells sorted from blood. Subset reported: CD45RA+ positively selected. CDR3 sequence reads: CAWIGDNEQFF. CDR3 DNA sequence: TGTGCCTGGATCGGGGACAATGAGCAGTTCTTC.